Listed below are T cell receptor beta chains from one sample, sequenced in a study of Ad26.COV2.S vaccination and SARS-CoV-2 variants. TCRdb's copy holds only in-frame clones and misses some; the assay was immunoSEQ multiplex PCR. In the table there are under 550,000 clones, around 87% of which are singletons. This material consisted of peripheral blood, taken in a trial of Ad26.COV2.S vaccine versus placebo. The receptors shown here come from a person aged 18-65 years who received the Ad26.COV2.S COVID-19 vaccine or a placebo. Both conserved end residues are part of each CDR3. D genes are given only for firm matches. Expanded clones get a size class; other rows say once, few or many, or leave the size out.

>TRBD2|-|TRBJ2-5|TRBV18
TGTGCCAGCTCACCACCGCATGGGACTAGCGGGGAGGAGGGCGAGACCCAGTACTTC
CASSPPHGTSGEEGETQYF
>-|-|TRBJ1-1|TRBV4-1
TGCGCCAGCAGCCAAGTAGGGCCCAGTAGTGAAGCTTTCTTT
CASSQVGPSSEAFF
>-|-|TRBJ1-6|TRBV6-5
TGTGCCAGCAGTTATCGAGACGGCCTGGAGGCACCCCTCCACTTT
CASSYRDGLEAPLHF
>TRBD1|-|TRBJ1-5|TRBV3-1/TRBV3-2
TGTGCCAGCAGCCAAGATTCGCGGACAGGGGATTATAGCAATCAGCCCCAGCATTTT
CASSQDSRTGDYSNQPQHF
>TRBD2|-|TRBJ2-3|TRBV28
TGTGCCAGCAGTTTATCAGGCCACAGAGCGGGATCCTACACAGATACGCAGTATTTT
CASSLSGHRAGSYTDTQYF
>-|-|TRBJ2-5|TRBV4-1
TGCGCCAGCAGCCAAGGCAGACACTCAACAACCGGGGAGACCCAGTACTTC
CASSQGRHSTTGETQYF
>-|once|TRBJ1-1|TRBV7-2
TGTGCCAGCAGCTCCGCAGGGGCTCGGGTTGAAGCTTTCTTT
CASSSAGARVEAFF
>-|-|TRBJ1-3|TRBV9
TGTGCCAGCAGCACACCGGGACACGGAAACACCATATATTTT
CASSTPGHGNTIYF
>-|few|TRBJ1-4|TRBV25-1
TGTGCCAGCAGTGATTTCGTACGGTTTAATGAAAAACTGTTTTTT
CASSDFVRFNEKLFF
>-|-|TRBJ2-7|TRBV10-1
TGCGCCAGCAGCCTAAACCCGGACTACGAGCAGTACTTC
CASSLNPDYEQYF
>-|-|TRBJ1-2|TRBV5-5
TGTGCCAGCAGTCCCGGGGCCAGAGACTATGGCTACACCTTC
CASSPGARDYGYTF
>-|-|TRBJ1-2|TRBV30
TGTGCCTTCTTATACGATGGCTACACCTTC
CAFLYDGYTF
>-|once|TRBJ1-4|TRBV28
TGTGCCAGCGGGGTCGGGGCAGGGGCTAATGAAAAACTGTTTTTT
CASGVGAGANEKLFF
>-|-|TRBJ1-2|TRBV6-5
TGTGCCAGCAGTTACTCGAAAACCTACGGAAACTATGGCTACACCTTC
CASSYSKTYGNYGYTF
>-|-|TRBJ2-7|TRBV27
TGTGCCAGCAGTTCCATCGGACGGAGAGCTTCGGAGCAGTACTTC
CASSSIGRRASEQYF
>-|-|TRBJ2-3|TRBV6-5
TGTGCCAGCACAACCGGCAGGGCGATGGATACGCAGTATTTT
CASTTGRAMDTQYF
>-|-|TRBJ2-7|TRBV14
TGTGCCAGCAGCCAAGTCCCGGGGGTTGTTTACGAGCAGTACTTC
CASSQVPGVVYEQYF